This TCR beta chain stems from a study of OX40 agonist ivuxolimab in advanced cancers. Across the whole study: The dose of intravenous ivuxolimab that patients received every 2 weeks ranged from 0.01 to 10 mg/kg. General observations from the study: Clones of CD4+ and CD8+ blood T cells grew by week 6 at doses of 0.1 to 3.0 mg/kg.

In the case of this clone: Its antigen is unidentified.

Repertoires were generated with immunoSEQ multiplex PCR, while TCRdb's copy carries only in-frame clones and drops some. The sample includes 9,500 to 12,000 clones, around four fifths of them seen just once. This CDR3 is built from 15 residues. J gave up 6 bases and V 3 bases, and 6 bases lay outside the gene matches. Germline V gene lookup returns CDR1 SGDLS and CDR2 YYNGEE. Here the sequenced sample was CD4+ or CD8+ T cells sorted from blood, taken in a trial of the OX40 agonist ivuxolimab. This receptor was identified in an adult with an advanced solid tumor such as melanoma, head and neck, liver or kidney cancer. The chain employs TRBV9 and TRBJ1-6; 7 bases match TRBD1. The CDR3 spells CASSARDSPNSPLHF. CDR3 DNA: TGTGCCAGCAGCGCCCGGGACAGCCCTAATTCACCCCTCCACTTT.